Below are 13 T cell receptor beta chains sequenced from a single sample in a study of early T cells in non-severe SARS-CoV-2 infection. TCRdb used MiXCR to reprocess the 5' RACE reads, holding one entry per CDR3 protein. The sample lists over 50,000 distinct CDR3 sequences, less than 10% occurring once. Sequenced sample: whole blood. These receptor sequences come from an adult who was a healthcare worker with PCR-confirmed SARS-CoV-2 infection or an uninfected control (not recorded which).

In its sample, this clonotype was seen a few times. The chain joins TRBV19 to TRBJ1-5, with D unclear. CDR1 is LNHDA and CDR2 is SQIVND in the germline V gene (reference sequence). Trimming removed 4 bases from V and 1 base from J, with 14 bases in between. This CDR3 spans 16 amino acids. CDR3 protein: CASSTPRRGSNQPQHF. In DNA, the CDR3 is TGTGCCAGTAGTACCCCCCGGAGAGGGAGCAATCAGCCCCAGCATTTT.

This clonotype was seen only a few times. The V and J genes are TRBV29-1 and TRBJ1-2, with 7 bases aligning to TRBD1. V trimming: 6 bases; J trimming: 2 bases; junction bases outside the gene matches: 3. This CDR3 is 12 amino acids long. Germline assignment: CDR1 SQVTM and CDR2 ANQGSEA. The CDR3 DNA reads TGCAGCGTCCCGACAGGGAACTATGGCTACACCTTC. Translating gives CSVPTGNYGYTF.

J is TRBJ1-2 and V is TRBV9, with 8 bases fitting TRBD1. The germline V gene has CDR1 SGDLS and CDR2 YYNGEE. The trim removed 3 bases at V and 1 base at J, leaving 11 bases unmatched. This CDR3 region has 17 residues. The CDR3 spells CASSAYRGAPLNYGYTF. DNA for the CDR3: TGTGCCAGCAGCGCCTACAGGGGGGCGCCGCTTAACTATGGCTACACCTTC.

This clonotype has more than one count but fewer than ten. The genes are TRBV28 and TRBJ2-7, with TRBD2 matching 8 bases. V was pared by 5 bases and J by 3 bases, with 6 bases of the junction left unmatched. The length of the CDR3 is 14 residues. Germline V gene sequence: CDR1 MDHEN, CDR2 SYDVKM. CDR3 bases: TGTGCCAGCAGTAACAGACTAGCGCTCTACGAGCAGTACGTC. Its protein is CASSNRLALYEQYV.

The rearrangement uses TRBV5-1 and TRBJ1-1; D remains ambiguous. This CDR3 spans 14 amino acids. Trimming removed 4 bases at V and 1 base at J, with 11 bases between. Germline V lookup: CDR1 SGHRS, CDR2 YFSETQ. The CDR3 DNA reads TGCGCCAGCAGCCCGGGGTCCCAGAACACTGAAGCTTTCTTT. As protein: CASSPGSQNTEAFF.

The table lists this clonotype with many counts. The CDR3: CATSDPQRGGQYF. CDR3 coding DNA: TGTGCCACCAGTGACCCCCAGCGGGGGGGGCAGTATTTT. This chain joins TRBV24-1 and TRBJ2-3, with TRBD2 matching over 10 bases. The germline V gene encodes CDR1 KGHDR and CDR2 SFDVKD. The CDR3 has 13 residues. J gave up 11 bases and V 4 bases, and 5 bases lay outside the gene matches.

This clonotype was seen at least ten times. This chain joins TRBV12-3 or TRBV12-4 and TRBJ1-5, with D perhaps matching TRBD1 (6 bases). V was shortened by 6 bases and J by 7 bases, with 13 bases between the two germline ends. The CDR3 length is 13 residues. The DNA of the CDR3 is TGTGCCAGCAGGGGTCCAGGGGTACAGCCCCAGCATTTT. Protein: CASRGPGVQPQHF.

CDR3 amino acids: CASSQGGGEGTEAFF. For the CDR3, the DNA is TGTGCCAGCAGCCAAGGGGGGGGTGAAGGCACTGAAGCTTTCTTT. The chain employs TRBV14 and TRBJ1-1; a possible D gene is TRBD1 (5 bases). Germline values: CDR1 SGHDN, CDR2 FVKESK. This CDR3 is 15 amino acids long. Trimming took off 1 base at V and 4 bases at J, with 13 bases between the two ends.

This clonotype has ten or more counts. The CDR3 sequence: CASRLQVGDTDTQYF. Here the CDR3 DNA reads TGTGCCAGCAGGCTCCAGGTTGGGGACACAGATACGCAGTATTTT. V is TRBV7-2 and J is TRBJ2-3; D is undetermined. CDR3 length: 15 residues. Germline CDR1 SGHTA, CDR2 FQGNSA. V was cut by 6 bases and J by 2 bases, with 15 bases left in between.

This clonotype was seen more than once but under ten times. The chain carries TRBV28 and TRBJ2-5, with D possibly being TRBD1 (5 bases). Germline loops: CDR1 MDHEN, CDR2 SYDVKM. V lost 7 bases and J lost 5, with 11 bases in between. The CDR3 runs 12 residues. CDR3 protein: CASNKGLETQYF. The DNA for the CDR3 is TGTGCCAGCAATAAGGGGCTGGAGACCCAGTACTTC.

The table lists this clonotype with a few counts. The CDR3: CASSVEGSSGADTQYF. CDR3 DNA: TGTGCCAGCAGCGTAGAAGGCTCTAGCGGTGCAGATACGCAGTATTTT. The rearrangement joins TRBV9 to TRBJ2-3; TRBD2 aligns across 7 bases. The CDR3 has 16 residues. Germline CDR1 and CDR2: SGDLS and YYNGEE. The trim removed 0 bases at V and 4 bases at J, leaving 8 bases unmatched.

This clonotype was counted between two and nine times. J is TRBJ2-3 and V is TRBV6-5, with D unresolved. Germline CDR1 MNHEY, CDR2 SVGAGI. The V gene lost 9 bases and the J gene lost 0 bases, with 25 bases spanning the gap. The length of the CDR3 is 18 residues. The CDR3 region has the DNA TGTGCCAGTTACCCTACCCTGGGCCCGAGAATAAGCACAGATACGCAGTATTTT. This gives the protein CASYPTLGPRISTDTQYF.

This clonotype was seen once. The germline gene is not matched at one end of the junction; a read error may be the cause. The chain combines TRBV11-2 with TRBJ2-1; D unclear. The CDR3 has 16 amino acids. Germline V gene sequence: CDR1 SGHAT, CDR2 FQNNGV. This CDR3 reads CASSLETVSSYDEQFF. For the CDR3, the DNA is TGTGCCAGCAGCTTAGAAACAGTGAGCTCCTACGATGAGCAGTTCTTC.